These 23 T cell receptor beta chains originate from one sample sequenced in a study of identifying expanded T cells in peripheral blood. Method: immunoSEQ multiplex PCR; TCRdb's copy keeps in-frame clones and lacks some. The data contain about 100,000 clones, about nine tenths of them singletons. Sequencing was carried out using blood. All receptors derive from a person aged 18 to 70 in good health.

J is TRBJ2-2 and V is TRBV7-6; D gene uncertain. Germline V CDR1 and CDR2: SGHVS, FNYEAQ. This CDR3 comprises 13 residues. Trimming pared 0 bases from V and 8 bases from J, leaving 7 bases between. CDR3 bases: TGTGCCAGCAGCTTAGCAGTACGTGGGGAGCTGTTTTTT. It is translated as CASSLAVRGELFF.

This clone is termed medium-sized. The V call is TRBV7-9, the J call TRBJ1-4; D call uncertain. The V end was cut by 5 bases, the J end by 0 bases, with 10 bases between. The CDR3 covers 15 residues. The germline CDR1 and CDR2 sequences are SEHNR and FQNEAQ (reference sequence). The chain's CDR3 is CASSPPDATNEKLFF. The CDR3 region has the DNA TGTGCCAGCAGCCCCCCGGATGCAACTAATGAAAAACTGTTTTTT.

V and J are TRBV7-3 and TRBJ1-1; 7 nucleotides match TRBD1. The CDR3 runs to 15 residues. The J segment lost 1 base and the V segment lost 4 bases, leaving 6 bases of the junction unmatched. The germline V gene encodes CDR1 SGHTA and CDR2 FQGTGA. CDR3 region: CASSSHRGRNTEAFF. The CDR3 nucleotides read TGTGCCAGCAGCTCCCACAGGGGACGGAACACTGAAGCTTTCTTT.

The chain couples TRBV5-4 to TRBJ2-1, with D perhaps TRBD2 (6 bases). CDR1 SGHNT and CDR2 YYREEE come from the germline V gene (reference sequence). The ends were cut back, 2 bases at V and 6 bases at J, with 12 bases in the middle. This CDR3 is built from 14 residues. The CDR3 region is CASSFSLASNEQFF. The CDR3 nucleotides are TGTGCCAGCAGCTTCTCTCTAGCGAGCAATGAGCAGTTCTTC.

This clone has only a few counts. The chain couples TRBV19 to TRBJ1-5; no reliable D call. The CDR3 sequence is 12 residues long. Looked up from germline, CDR1 is LNHDA and CDR2 is SQIVND (reference sequence). Trimming shortened V by 5 bases and J by 4 bases, and 6 bases separated the two germline ends. DNA for the CDR3: TGTGCCAGTAGTGTCCGGAATCAGCCCCAGCATTTT. Translating it yields CASSVRNQPQHF.

The chain recombines TRBV25-1 with TRBJ2-3; TRBD1 agrees at 10 bases. The CDR3 is 17 amino acids. V lost 4 bases to trimming and J lost 0 bases; unmatched junction nucleotides: 7. CDR1 and CDR2 (germline): MGHDK, SYGVNS. The DNA for the CDR3 is TGTGCCAGCAGTGCGTCTTGGGGACAGGGGAGCACAGATACGCAGTATTTT. It specifies CASSASWGQGSTDTQYF.

The gene calls are TRBV6-6 and TRBJ1-4; D remains ambiguous. From germline, CDR1 is MNHNY and CDR2 SVGAGI (reference sequence). The CDR3 runs 16 residues. The V end lost 1 base, the J end lost 0 bases, and 9 bases lay between the germline ends. This chain's CDR3 is CASSYFGSTTNEKLFF. The CDR3 region has the DNA TGTGCCAGCAGTTACTTTGGGAGCACAACTAATGAAAAACTGTTTTTT.

This CDR3 is CASRQGTAASYEQYF. CDR3 DNA sequence: TGCGCCAGCAGACAAGGGACGGCGGCCTCCTACGAGCAGTACTTC. The chain carries TRBV5-1 and TRBJ2-7; tentatively, D is TRBD1 or TRBD2 (5 bases each). This CDR3 contains 15 residues. V was trimmed by 5 bases and J by 0 bases, leaving 15 bases between them. The germline V gene has CDR1 SGHRS and CDR2 YFSETQ.

This chain uses TRBV6-1 with TRBJ1-3, with D unclear. The V end lost 8 bases, the J end lost 4 bases, and 18 bases lay between the germline ends. The CDR3 covers 15 residues. Germline CDR1 reads MNHNS; CDR2 reads SASEGT. The DNA for the CDR3 is TGTGCCAGCTCCGTTGCGGGAAAAGGGGGAAACACCATATATTTT. This codes for CASSVAGKGGNTIYF.

V is TRBV28 and J is TRBJ1-2, with D perhaps matching TRBD1 (5 bases). The germline V and J ends were trimmed by 6 bases and 5 bases, with 22 bases remaining between them. Germline CDR1 is MDHEN and CDR2 is SYDVKM. The CDR3 length is 16 residues. The CDR3 spells CASSLITSSHRYGYTF. The CDR3 DNA reads as TGTGCCAGCAGCCTAATTACGAGCAGCCACAGGTATGGCTACACCTTC.

The rearrangement links TRBV11-3 to TRBJ2-7; 7 positions agree with TRBD2. The CDR3 runs 14 residues. V dropped 0 bases and J dropped 7; count of bases not matched to a gene: 6. The V gene's germline CDR1 is SGHNT and CDR2 YENEEA. The CDR3, as DNA: TGTGCCAGCAGCTTAGATCCTGCGGGGGAAGAGCAGTACTTC. It is translated as CASSLDPAGEEQYF. Looking up the rest from reference TRBV11-3 and TRBJ2-7 gives the full variable domain: EAGVVQSPRYKIIEKKQPVAFWCNPISGHNTLYWYLQNLGQGPELLIRYENEEAVDDSQLPKDRFSAERLKGVDSTLKIQPAELGDSAVYLCASSLDPAGEEQYFGPGTRLTVT.

The chain links TRBV27 to TRBJ2-2; TRBD2 aligns across 9 bases. Germline loops: CDR1 MNHEY, CDR2 SMNVEV (reference sequence). The CDR3 has 15 residues. V lost 6 bases to trimming and J lost 1 base; unmatched junction nucleotides: 3. The CDR3 loop is CASSRLAVNTGELFF. The DNA for the CDR3 is TGTGCCAGCAGCCGACTAGCGGTGAACACCGGGGAGCTGTTTTTT.

The V gene is TRBV19, the J gene TRBJ1-5; perhaps TRBD1 as D (5 bases). The CDR3 runs to 13 residues. V was pared by 7 bases and J by 1 base, with 8 bases between. Germline values: CDR1 LNHDA, CDR2 SQIVND (reference sequence). CDR3 amino acids: CASTRDSNQPQHF. The CDR3 DNA reads TGTGCCAGTACCCGGGACAGCAATCAGCCCCAGCATTTT.

The gene calls are TRBV6-5 and TRBJ2-4; a possible D gene is TRBD2 (6 bases). The CDR3 loop spans 16 amino acids. Germline loops: CDR1 MNHEY, CDR2 SVGAGI. The V end was cut by 3 bases, the J end by 1 base, with 13 bases between. The CDR3 region is CASSYSGSVAKNIQYF. The CDR3 DNA reads as TGTGCCAGCAGTTATTCCGGGAGTGTTGCCAAAAACATTCAGTACTTC.

This chain joins TRBV5-4 and TRBJ1-1; no firm D call. Per germline, CDR1 SGHNT and CDR2 YYREEE (reference sequence). The CDR3 has 13 residues. Deletions cut 4 bases from V and 1 base from J, with 8 bases between. CDR3 sequence: CASSPIENTEAFF. CDR3 sequence (DNA): TGTGCCAGCAGCCCCATAGAGAACACTGAAGCTTTCTTT.

The chain recombines TRBV7-7 with TRBJ2-5, with 8 nucleotides matching TRBD1. Germline values: CDR1 SSHAT, CDR2 FNYEAQ (reference sequence). This CDR3 region has 14 residues. V lost 3 bases and J lost 4; bases outside the gene matches: 4. The CDR3 is CASSFSGGGETQYF. CDR3 sequence (DNA): TGTGCCAGCAGCTTTTCAGGGGGCGGAGAGACCCAGTACTTC.

This clone was recorded once. This rearrangement joins TRBV7-9 to TRBJ1-2; the D is unclear. Germline V CDR1 and CDR2: SEHNR, FQNEAQ (reference sequence). The CDR3 extends over 14 amino acids. Trimming pared 2 bases from V and 5 bases from J, leaving 12 bases between. The CDR3 loop is CASSLLPAGYGYTF. The CDR3 bases are TGTGCCAGCAGCTTACTCCCGGCGGGTTATGGCTACACCTTC.

This clone has just one count. J is TRBJ2-2 and V is TRBV5-6; the match to TRBD1 covers 9 bases. Unmatched junction bases numbered 4, after V lost 5 bases and J lost 5 bases. CDR3 length equals 14 residues. The germline V gene encodes CDR1 SGHDT and CDR2 YYEEEE. The CDR3 bases are TGTGCCAGCAGTTACAGGGGGCCTACCGGGGAGCTGTTTTTT. Translation: CASSYRGPTGELFF. The full variable domain, rest sourced from reference TRBV5-6 and TRBJ2-2, is DAGVTQSPTHLIKTRGQQVTLRCSPKSGHDTVSWYQQALGQGPQFIFQYYEEEERQRGNFPDRFSGHQFPNYSSELNVNALLLGDSALYLCASSYRGPTGELFFGEGSRLTVL.

The chain recombines TRBV6-1 with TRBJ2-7; 8 bases align to TRBD1. This CDR3 has 14 amino acids. The germline gives CDR1 MNHNS, CDR2 SASEGT. V gave up 8 bases and J gave up 1 base; unmatched junction bases: 7. The CDR3 DNA reads TGTGCCAGCGGGACAGGAATAGTATCCTACGAGCAGTACTTC. It codes for CASGTGIVSYEQYF.

V and J are TRBV5-1 and TRBJ1-4; D may be TRBD1 (5 bases). This CDR3 comprises 17 residues. V dropped 1 base and J dropped 0 bases, with 13 bases sitting between them. Germline V gene data show CDR1 as SGHRS and CDR2 as YFSETQ. CDR3 sequence (DNA): TGCGCCAGCAGCTTGAGGGACCCCGAAGCAACTAATGAAAAACTGTTTTTT. It is translated as CASSLRDPEATNEKLFF.

V usage is TRBV11-2 and J usage is TRBJ2-1; 11 positions match TRBD2. Germline lookup yields CDR1 SGHAT and CDR2 FQNNGV. Germline trimming cut 0 bases from V and 9 bases from J; bases unmatched to any gene: 4. The CDR3 is 15 amino acids. This chain's CDR3 is CASSLEASGGSEQFF. The CDR3 DNA is TGTGCCAGCAGCTTAGAGGCTAGCGGGGGGAGTGAGCAGTTCTTC.

On this clone itself: The sample contains more than one DNA sequence encoding this CDR3. J is TRBJ2-7 and V is TRBV10-1; 7 positions agree with TRBD1. V lost 6 bases and J lost 3; bases outside the gene matches: 5. The germline V gene encodes CDR1 WNHNN and CDR2 SYGVQD (reference sequence). The CDR3 totals 13 residues. The CDR3 here is CASSPGGGYEQYF. CDR3 DNA: TGCGCCAGCAGCCCAGGGGGTGGCTACGAGCAGTACTTC.

This rearrangement joins TRBV30 to TRBJ2-2; 8 bases align to TRBD1. The CDR3 is made up of 12 amino acids. Germline values: CDR1 GTSNPN, CDR2 SVGIG (reference sequence). The J segment lost 7 bases and the V segment lost 5 bases, leaving 3 bases of the junction unmatched. As DNA, the CDR3 is TGTGCCTGGGGACAGGGAGGCGGGGAGCTGTTTTTT. Its protein is CAWGQGGGELFF.